Below, one T cell receptor beta chain is given with its context. 60 Vbeta and 13 Jbeta primers were used in PCR. Repertoires were generated with immunoSEQ multiplex PCR, while TCRdb's copy carries only in-frame clones and drops some. The sample has some 130,000 clones; approximately 80% are singletons. The data derive from a study of cytomegalovirus exposure and HLA in healthy donors. This CDR3 contains 16 residues. Germline-derived CDR1 and CDR2 are SGDLS and YYNGEE. V gave up 0 bases and J gave up 6 bases; unmatched junction bases: 11. Sequences were obtained from PBMCs. This chain uses TRBV9 with TRBJ2-7; TRBD1 matches at 8 bases. The TCR comes from a man aged 30 to 39 in good health and CMV-seronegative. The CDR3 protein is CASSVGWGQATSEQYF. The CDR3 coding sequence is TGTGCCAGCAGCGTAGGTTGGGGACAGGCGACTTCCGAGCAGTACTTC.